A single sample gave rise to the 23 T cell receptor beta chains below, sequenced in a study of blood T cell repertoires in COVID-19. The data were produced by immunoSEQ multiplex PCR, yet TCRdb's version contains in-frame clones alone and is incomplete. The sample has under 100,000 clones; around 88% are singletons. The sequencing input was peripheral blood. These receptors came from a man aged 30 to 45 with acute or convalescent COVID-19.

This rearrangement joins TRBV5-4 to TRBJ2-7; 12 nucleotides align to TRBD2. The germline gives CDR1 SGHNT, CDR2 YYREEE (reference sequence). There are 15 residues in the CDR3. V lost 3 bases and J lost 1; bases outside the gene matches: 2. In nucleotides, the CDR3 is TGTGCCAGCAGCTCAGGACTAGCGGGGTCCTACGAGCAGTACTTC. Translated: CASSSGLAGSYEQYF.

The rearrangement joins TRBV30 to TRBJ1-5; 8 positions match TRBD1. Germline V CDR1 and CDR2: GTSNPN, SVGIG (reference sequence). The CDR3 has 15 amino acids. The V gene end was trimmed by 1 base and the J gene end by 5 bases; junction bases not matched to a gene: 7. As DNA, the CDR3 is TGTGCCTGGAGTGAGGGCAGGGGGCTTGATCAGCCCCAGCATTTT. It is translated as CAWSEGRGLDQPQHF.

The gene calls are TRBV7-2 and TRBJ2-1, with TRBD2 matching over 8 bases. V shed 0 bases and J 7 bases; nucleotides not matched to a gene: 5. This CDR3 region has 15 residues. Germline-derived CDR1 and CDR2 are SGHTA and FQGNSA. The chain's CDR3 is CASSLASGSPNEQFF. The DNA for the CDR3 is TGTGCCAGCAGCTTAGCCAGCGGGAGCCCAAATGAGCAGTTCTTC.

The V and J genes are TRBV28 and TRBJ2-7, with D unresolved. V lost 3 bases to trimming and J lost 9 bases, with 18 bases between them. CDR3 length: 14 residues. Germline-derived CDR1 and CDR2 are MDHEN and SYDVKM. The CDR3 nucleotides are TGTGCCAGCAGTTTTCGCGGCCATCAAACGGGGCAGTACTTC. Translation: CASSFRGHQTGQYF.

This chain's CDR3 is CASSPRLAGADTQYF. CDR3 nucleotides: TGTGCCAGCTCACCACGACTAGCGGGAGCAGATACGCAGTATTTT. The V and J genes are TRBV18 and TRBJ2-3; the match to TRBD2 covers 12 bases. V dropped 1 base and J dropped 4; count of bases not matched to a gene: 0. Germline V gives CDR1 KGHSH, CDR2 LQKENI. The CDR3 is 15 amino acids.

The V gene is TRBV4-2, the J gene TRBJ2-3; 11 positions match TRBD1. V lost 6 bases to trimming and J lost 2 bases; unmatched junction nucleotides: 7. From germline, CDR1 is LGHNA and CDR2 YNFKEQ. The CDR3 has 16 amino acids. The CDR3 here is CASSRPDRGLTDTQYF. Here the CDR3 DNA reads TGTGCCAGCAGTCGGCCGGACAGGGGGCTCACAGATACGCAGTATTTT.

This clone appeared a few times. The chain links TRBV10-3 to TRBJ1-6; 7 nucleotides line up with TRBD1. V shed 8 bases, J shed 7 bases, and the junction held 5 bases outside the gene matches. Germline assignment: CDR1 ENHRY and CDR2 SYGVKD. The CDR3 runs 13 residues. CDR3 nucleotide sequence: TGTGCCATCGGACAGGAGATGAATTCACCCCTCCACTTT. Translating it yields CAIGQEMNSPLHF.

CDR3: CASSRDWRDTQYF. CDR3 DNA: TGTGCCAGCAGCCGCGACTGGAGAGATACGCAGTATTTT. The chain is built from TRBV3-1 (or the pseudogene TRBV3-2) and TRBJ2-3, with D hard to call. V was clipped by 4 bases and J by 5 bases, with 10 bases between them. Germline CDR1 reads LGHDT; CDR2 reads YNNKEL (reference sequence). This CDR3 is 13 amino acids long.

The chain employs TRBV2 and TRBJ2-2; TRBD2 matches at 7 bases. The CDR3 sequence is 16 residues long. Germline V gene lookup returns CDR1 SNHLY and CDR2 FYNNEI. V lost 8 bases to trimming and J lost 0 bases; unmatched junction nucleotides: 9. The CDR3 bases are TGTGCCAGCCACGGGTGGGCGGGAGCGAACACCGGGGAGCTGTTTTTT. This encodes CASHGWAGANTGELFF.

A single count supports this clone. This chain links TRBV6-5 with TRBJ2-1, with 9 bases matching TRBD2. CDR3 length: 15 amino acids. V lost 5 bases, J lost 4 bases, and 6 bases stayed unmatched. Germline V gene lookup returns CDR1 MNHEY and CDR2 SVGAGI. Written as DNA, the CDR3 is TGTGCCAGCAGTCTAGCGGGAAGCCTTTACAATGAGCAGTTCTTC. Amino acids: CASSLAGSLYNEQFF.

The chain combines TRBV19 with TRBJ2-1; tentatively, D is TRBD1 (6 bases). Between the trimmed V and J ends, which lost 4 bases and 2 bases, there was a span of 18 bases. From germline, CDR1 is LNHDA and CDR2 SQIVND (reference sequence). The CDR3 consists of 17 residues. The CDR3 reads CASSTLRTVTTYNEQFF. DNA of the CDR3: TGTGCCAGTAGTACCCTAAGGACAGTAACTACCTACAATGAGCAGTTCTTC.

V is TRBV7-2 and J is TRBJ2-3; D is ambiguous. This CDR3 region has 12 residues. Germline lookup yields CDR1 SGHTA and CDR2 FQGNSA. Trimming took off 5 bases at V and 4 bases at J, with 7 bases between the two ends. CDR3 sequence: CASSLYADTQYF. The CDR3 DNA reads as TGTGCCAGCAGCCTTTATGCAGATACGCAGTATTTT.

This chain links TRBV3-1 (or the pseudogene TRBV3-2) with TRBJ2-7, with D possibly TRBD2 on 5 matching bases. Looked up from germline, CDR1 is LGHDT and CDR2 is YNNKEL (reference sequence). This CDR3 region has 11 residues. Trimming took 4 bases from V and 4 from J, leaving 5 bases between them. The CDR3: CASSRGYEQYF. CDR3 DNA sequence: TGTGCCAGCAGCCGCGGGTACGAGCAGTACTTC.

The chain joins TRBV25-1 to TRBJ2-1, with 14 positions matching TRBD2. The CDR3 consists of 15 residues. Per the germline V gene, CDR1 is MGHDK and CDR2 is SYGVNS. The ends lost 6 bases at V and 4 bases at J; junction bases unmatched: 2. The CDR3 DNA reads TGTGCCAGCAGGGGACTAGCGGGAGAGTACAATGAGCAGTTCTTC. This translates into CASRGLAGEYNEQFF.

This chain links TRBV6-5 with TRBJ1-4; possible D gene TRBD1, 6 bases. Trimming stripped 2 bases from V and 7 bases from J, with 11 bases between. The germline gives CDR1 MNHEY, CDR2 SVGAGI. The CDR3 totals 14 residues. In DNA, the CDR3 is TGTGCCAGCAGTTACATGTCAGGGGTTGAAAAACTGTTTTTT. It codes for CASSYMSGVEKLFF.

This clone showed up just a few times. The V call is TRBV6-6, the J call TRBJ2-7; 7 bases are a match to TRBD1. This CDR3 is built from 14 residues. Germline trimming cut 5 bases from V and 3 bases from J; bases unmatched to any gene: 7. Germline V gene data show CDR1 as MNHNY and CDR2 as SVGAGI (reference sequence). This CDR3 is CASSPPGGDYEQYF. In DNA form, the CDR3 reads TGTGCCAGCAGTCCCCCAGGGGGAGACTACGAGCAGTACTTC.

This clone was picked up one time. This chain links TRBV12-3 or TRBV12-4 with TRBJ2-2; D perhaps matches TRBD1 (5 bases). V was trimmed by 4 bases and J by 4 bases, leaving 7 bases between them. The CDR3 loop spans 13 amino acids. The CDR3 nucleotides are TGTGCCAGCAGTTGGCAGGGCACCGGGGAGCTGTTTTTT. It translates to CASSWQGTGELFF.

The rearrangement joins TRBV28 to TRBJ1-5; a possible D gene is TRBD1 (5 bases). The CDR3 consists of 13 residues. The V end was cut by 8 bases, the J end by 2 bases, with 10 bases between. CDR1 and CDR2 from the germline V gene are MDHEN and SYDVKM. The CDR3 nucleotides are TGTGCCAGCCGCGGGGGGGGCAATCAGCCCCAGCATTTT. This codes for CASRGGGNQPQHF.

V is TRBV24-1 and J is TRBJ1-5, with TRBD1 as a possible D gene (5 bases). Per the germline V gene, CDR1 is KGHDR and CDR2 is SFDVKD. Trimming shortened V by 9 bases and J by 4 bases, and 18 bases separated the two germline ends. This CDR3 region has 15 residues. The CDR3 DNA sequence: TGTGCCACCCCAGAGGGGAGGAGGAAGAATCAGCCCCAGCATTTT. This gives the protein CATPEGRRKNQPQHF.

The V gene is TRBV10-1, the J gene TRBJ2-1, with 9 bases lining up with TRBD2. Per germline, CDR1 WNHNN and CDR2 SYGVQD (reference sequence). The length of the CDR3 is 18 residues. V shed 6 bases, J shed 10 bases, and the junction held 22 bases outside the gene matches. CDR3 in amino acids: CASSSPSSSGISLGEQFF. The CDR3 DNA sequence: TGCGCCAGCAGCTCCCCTTCTTCTAGCGGGATTTCTCTCGGAGAGCAGTTCTTC.

This clone appeared once. The chain combines TRBV5-1 with TRBJ2-6, with D maybe TRBD1 (5 bases). The CDR3 covers 15 residues. Trimming took 5 bases from V and 2 from J, leaving 11 bases between them. Germline loops: CDR1 SGHRS, CDR2 YFSETQ. CDR3 DNA: TGCGCCAGCAGGAGACCAGGGACTGGGGCCAACGTCCTGACTTTC. Protein product: CASRRPGTGANVLTF. The variable domain in full, with the rest retrieved from reference TRBV5-1 and TRBJ2-6, is KAGVTQTPRYLIKTRGQQVTLSCSPISGHRSVSWYQQTPGQGLQFLFEYFSETQRNKGNFPGRFSGRQFSNSRSEMNVSTLELGDSALYLCASRRPGTGANVLTFGAGSRLTVL.

The table lists this clone with a count of one. This chain uses TRBV7-9 with TRBJ2-3; D is possibly TRBD2 (5 bases). The germline V gene encodes CDR1 SEHNR and CDR2 FQNEAQ (reference sequence). This CDR3 has 15 amino acids. The V end was cut by 2 bases, the J end by 0 bases, with 9 bases between. The CDR3 bases are TGTGCCAGCAGCTTATTAAGGACTAGCACAGATACGCAGTATTTT. Translating gives CASSLLRTSTDTQYF.

This chain links TRBV25-1 with TRBJ2-7; 7 nucleotides match TRBD1. The V gene's germline CDR1 is MGHDK and CDR2 SYGVNS. The junction had 5 bases not matched to a gene; V was cut back by 3 bases and J by 3 bases. This CDR3 is built from 14 residues. The CDR3 coding sequence is TGTGCCAGCAGTGACTACAGGGGCGGCTACGAGCAGTACTTC. Amino acids: CASSDYRGGYEQYF.